This T cell receptor (beta chain) was recovered during a study of radiotherapy plus CTLA-4 blockade in lung cancer (dated by TCRdb to the late 2010s). About the study as a whole: Objective responses occurred in about 20% of enrolled patients, and 31% achieved disease control. Overall study results and their limits: Increased serum interferon-beta after radiation, together with early dynamic changes in blood T cell clones, were reported to be the strongest predictors of response. After treatment with radiotherapy and ipilimumab, TCR clones that originated in tumors expanded in peripheral blood.

The protocol used for the library was the immunoSEQ multiplex PCR assay. TCRdb provides this immuneACCESS table in a form limited to in-frame rearrangements. Some clones are lacking; in checked studies, under half of them reflect an unresolved V gene, and why the rest are absent is not known. The sample records fewer than 55,000 clones, roughly 85% of which are singletons. In total, the top ten clones hold around a quarter of the sample. On this clone: Its antigen specificity is not known. No much larger clone is present one base from it, and per-base qualities are unavailable.

The study evaluated CTLA-4 blockade (ipilimumab) given together with focal radiation therapy in patients who had chemo-refractory metastatic non-small-cell lung cancer. CDR1 and CDR2, looked up from the germline V gene, are MNHEY and SVGAGI. The CDR3 numbers 14 residues from cysteine through phenylalanine. Here the CDR3 DNA is all that survives: 42 bases in frame from base 1. A distance of 15 bases separates the germline ends of V and J, which lose 7 bases and 3 bases respectively. Here the sequenced sample was peripheral blood, taken from a patient treated with radiotherapy plus ipilimumab. The chain uses TRBV6-5 and TRBJ1-1; a weak D assignment points to TRBD1 (5 bases agree). The receptor's source is a human donor with non-small cell lung cancer whose response to radiotherapy plus ipilimumab could not be evaluated. Here is the DNA: TGTGCCAGCAATCACAGGCACCGAGACACTGAAGCTTTCTTT. This yields the protein CASNHRHRDTEAFF.